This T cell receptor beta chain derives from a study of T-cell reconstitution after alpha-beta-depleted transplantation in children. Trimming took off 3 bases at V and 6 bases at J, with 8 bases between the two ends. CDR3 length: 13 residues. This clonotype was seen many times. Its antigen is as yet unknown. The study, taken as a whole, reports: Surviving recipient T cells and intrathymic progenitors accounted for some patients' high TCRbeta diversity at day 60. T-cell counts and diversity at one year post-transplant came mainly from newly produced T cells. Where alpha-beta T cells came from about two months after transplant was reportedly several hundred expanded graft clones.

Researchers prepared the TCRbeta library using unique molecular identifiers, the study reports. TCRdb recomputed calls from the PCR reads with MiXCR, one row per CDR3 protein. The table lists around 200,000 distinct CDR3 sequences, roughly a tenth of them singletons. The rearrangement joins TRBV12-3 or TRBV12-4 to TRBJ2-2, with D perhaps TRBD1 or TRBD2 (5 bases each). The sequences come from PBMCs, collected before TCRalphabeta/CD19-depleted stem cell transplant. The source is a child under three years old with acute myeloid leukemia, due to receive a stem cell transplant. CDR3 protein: CASSFWGSGELFF. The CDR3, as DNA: TGTGCCAGCAGTTTCTGGGGGTCCGGGGAGCTGTTTTTT.